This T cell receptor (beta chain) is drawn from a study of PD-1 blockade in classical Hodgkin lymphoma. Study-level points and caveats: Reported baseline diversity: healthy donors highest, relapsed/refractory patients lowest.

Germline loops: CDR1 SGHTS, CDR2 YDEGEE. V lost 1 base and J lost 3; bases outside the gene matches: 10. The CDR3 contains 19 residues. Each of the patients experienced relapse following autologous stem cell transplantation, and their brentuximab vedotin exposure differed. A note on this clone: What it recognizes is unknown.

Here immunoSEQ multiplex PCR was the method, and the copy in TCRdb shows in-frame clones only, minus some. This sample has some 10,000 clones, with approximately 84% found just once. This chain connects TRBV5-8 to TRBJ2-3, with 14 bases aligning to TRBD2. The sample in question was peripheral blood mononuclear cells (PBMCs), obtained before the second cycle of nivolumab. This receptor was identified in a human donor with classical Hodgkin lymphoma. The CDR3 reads CASSLLGLAGVSSTDTQYF. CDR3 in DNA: TGTGCCAGCAGCTTGTTGGGACTAGCGGGAGTTAGTTCTACAGATACGCAGTATTTT.